This T cell receptor (beta chain) was recovered during a study of blood T cell repertoires in COVID-19. Across the whole study: The United States, Italy and Spain supplied acute and convalescent COVID-19 samples. In each case, the material was cDNA or gDNA derived from T cells, B-cell-depleted T cells, or PBMCs.

Repertoires were generated with immunoSEQ multiplex PCR, while TCRdb's copy carries only in-frame clones and drops some. Among about 210,000 clones, approximately 86% were seen once, and the ten largest hold more than 4%. V shed 4 bases and J 0 bases; nucleotides not matched to a gene: 5. CDR3 size: 15 residues. The germline V gene has CDR1 SGHNT and CDR2 YYREEE (reference sequence). Clinical histories supplied by participants themselves formed the basis of cohort assignment. The sequencing input was PBMCs or T cells enriched from blood (not recorded which). This TCR was sampled from a woman aged 25 to 45 who had been exposed to COVID-19. The chain employs TRBV5-4 and TRBJ1-1; TRBD1 aligns across 8 bases. CDR3 coding DNA: TGTGCCAGCAGCCGCCGGGACAGGTTGAACACTGAAGCTTTCTTT. This gives the protein CASSRRDRLNTEAFF.